These 4 T cell receptor beta chains share one sample of origin, sequenced in a study of OX40 agonist ivuxolimab in advanced cancers. Sequencing was performed with immunoSEQ multiplex PCR; in TCRdb, only in-frame clones are kept and a portion is missing. The sample contains about 100,000 clones, around 90% of which appear only once. The material sequenced was CD4+ or CD8+ T cells sorted from blood, taken in a trial of the OX40 agonist ivuxolimab. All receptors derive from an adult with an advanced solid tumor such as melanoma, head and neck, liver or kidney cancer.

This clone occurred once. The rearrangement uses TRBV2 and TRBJ2-3; unclear D gene. CDR1 is SNHLY, CDR2 FYNNEI, per germline. The CDR3 spans 12 residues. V lost 3 bases to trimming and J lost 3 bases, with 4 bases between them. CDR3 sequence: CASSDRTDTQYF. CDR3 nucleotide sequence: TGTGCCAGCAGTGATAGGACAGATACGCAGTATTTT.

This chain connects TRBV2 to TRBJ2-5, with D tentatively TRBD2 (5 bases). CDR1 SNHLY and CDR2 FYNNEI come from the germline V gene. This CDR3 has 15 amino acids. Trimming cost V 1 base and J 4 bases, with 13 bases left between them. The CDR3 protein is CASSEGWPSLETQYF. CDR3 nucleotides: TGTGCCAGCAGTGAAGGGTGGCCTAGCCTAGAGACCCAGTACTTC. The complete variable domain, with remaining parts taken from reference TRBV2 and TRBJ2-5, reads EPEVTQTPSHQVTQMGQEVILRCVPISNHLYFYWYRQILGQKVEFLVSFYNNEISEKSEIFDDQFSVERPDGSNFTLKIRSTKLEDSAMYFCASSEGWPSLETQYFGPGTRLLVL.

The gene calls are TRBV10-1 and TRBJ1-5; maybe TRBD1 (6 bases). Germline V lookup: CDR1 WNHNN, CDR2 SYGVQD (reference sequence). This CDR3 spans 15 amino acids. Trimming removed 7 bases at V and 1 base at J, with 14 bases between. CDR3 bases: TGCGCCAGCAAAAGGGGGGGGATAAGCAATCAGCCCCAGCATTTT. Amino acids: CASKRGGISNQPQHF.

V gene TRBV6-1 combines with J gene TRBJ1-1; weak D call: TRBD1 (5 bases). The CDR3 spans 15 residues. CDR1 and CDR2 (germline): MNHNS, SASEGT. The V end lost 7 bases, the J end lost 2 bases, and 17 bases lay between the germline ends. The CDR3 loop is CASTRQWGYNTEAFF. CDR3 nucleotide sequence: TGTGCCAGCACTCGCCAGTGGGGGTACAACACTGAAGCTTTCTTT.